This T cell receptor beta chain is drawn from a study of cytomegalovirus exposure and HLA in healthy donors. Study-wide results and caveats: Reports showed the classifier diagnosing cytomegalovirus status with high specificity and sensitivity. In vitro testing confirmed a few CMV-associated chains as specific for CMV antigens. TCR clusters originating in the first cohort tended to co-occur in the roughly 120 validation repertoires, according to a later analysis.

The CDR3 sequence is 14 residues long. Trimming took 2 bases from V and 7 from J, leaving 15 bases between them. Per germline, CDR1 SGHRS and CDR2 YFSETQ. Method: immunoSEQ multiplex PCR; TCRdb's copy keeps in-frame clones and lacks some. The sample has over 120,000 clones; around 90% are singletons. Note on this clone: No antigen is known for it.

Sequencing was performed on PBMCs. V usage is TRBV5-1 and J usage is TRBJ1-2; D remains unclear. The receptor was derived from a woman between 25 and 40 years old in good health and CMV-seropositive. CDR3 sequence (DNA): TGCGCCAGCAGCTTCGACATCTCCTCGCTTGGCTACACCTTC. Encoded protein: CASSFDISSLGYTF.